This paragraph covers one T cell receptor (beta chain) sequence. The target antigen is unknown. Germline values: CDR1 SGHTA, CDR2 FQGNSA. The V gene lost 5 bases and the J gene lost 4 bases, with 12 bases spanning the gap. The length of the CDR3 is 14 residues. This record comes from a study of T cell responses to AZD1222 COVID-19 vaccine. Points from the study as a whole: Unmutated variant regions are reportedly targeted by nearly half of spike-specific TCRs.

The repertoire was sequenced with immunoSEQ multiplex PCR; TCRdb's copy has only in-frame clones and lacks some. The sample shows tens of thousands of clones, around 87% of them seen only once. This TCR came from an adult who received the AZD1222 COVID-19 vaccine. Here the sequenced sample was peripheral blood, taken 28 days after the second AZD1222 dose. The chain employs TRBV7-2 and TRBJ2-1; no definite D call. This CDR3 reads CASSVPPLYNEQFF. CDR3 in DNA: TGTGCCAGCAGCGTCCCTCCCCTATACAATGAGCAGTTCTTC.